This T cell receptor beta chain was observed in a study of preoperative IRX-2 immunotherapy in early breast cancer. Measured with immunoSEQ multiplex PCR; TCRdb has only the in-frame clones, and not every one. Of about 33,000 clones in the sample, over 85% were seen once. After removal of 2 bases from V and 3 bases from J, the junction contained 8 bases not matched to a gene. Germline CDR1 is SGHNT and CDR2 is YENEEA. The CDR3 is made up of 16 amino acids. The treatment here: preoperative locoregional IRX-2 cytokine immunotherapy. The sequence was collected from a human donor with breast cancer. The chain has TRBV11-3 and TRBJ2-3, with TRBD2 matching over 7 bases. Sequencing was performed on tumor tissue, taken after IRX-2 immunotherapy. CDR3 in amino acids: CASSLLPGGATDTQYF. CDR3 coding DNA: TGTGCCAGCAGCTTACTCCCGGGGGGAGCGACAGATACGCAGTATTTT.